Given below is one T cell receptor beta chain in context. This CDR3 region has 13 residues. Germline V gene lookup returns CDR1 MDHEN and CDR2 SYDVKM. V lost 6 bases, J lost 4 bases, and 11 bases lay in between. Two replicates of about 200 ng each gave 400 ng DNA per sample, survey resolution. Profiling relied on immunoSEQ multiplex PCR, and the TCRdb table lists in-frame clones only, not all of them. The sample includes approximately 2,300 clones, over 70% of them seen just once. This sample was taken from a study of hypomethylating agent response in myelodysplastic syndrome. The sequencing used bone marrow, collected before or after starting hypomethylating agent treatment for myelodysplastic syndrome (not recorded which). The receptor was derived from a human donor with myelodysplastic syndrome. The chain employs TRBV28 and TRBJ2-3; D remains ambiguous. CDR3: CASSTALPDTQYF. The DNA for the CDR3 is TGTGCCAGCAGCACGGCTTTGCCAGATACGCAGTATTTT.